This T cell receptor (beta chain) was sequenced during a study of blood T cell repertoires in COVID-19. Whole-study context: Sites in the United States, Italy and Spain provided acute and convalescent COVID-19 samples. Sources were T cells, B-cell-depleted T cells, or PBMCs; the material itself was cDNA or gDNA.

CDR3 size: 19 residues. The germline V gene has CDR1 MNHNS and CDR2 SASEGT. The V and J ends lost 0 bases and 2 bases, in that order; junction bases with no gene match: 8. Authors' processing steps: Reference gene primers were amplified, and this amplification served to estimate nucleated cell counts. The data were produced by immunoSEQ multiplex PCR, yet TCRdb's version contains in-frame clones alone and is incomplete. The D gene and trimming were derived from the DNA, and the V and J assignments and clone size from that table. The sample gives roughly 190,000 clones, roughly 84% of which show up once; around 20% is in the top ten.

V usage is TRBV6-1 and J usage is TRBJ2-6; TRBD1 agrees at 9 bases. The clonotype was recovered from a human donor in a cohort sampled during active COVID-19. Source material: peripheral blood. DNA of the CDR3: TGTGCCAGCAGTGAAGCTCCGGGACAGGGATCCCCTGGGGCCAACGTCCTGACTTTC. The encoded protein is CASSEAPGQGSPGANVLTF.